Presented here are 29 T cell receptor beta chains from one specimen sequenced in a study of T cells in Graves' hyperthyroidism and ophthalmopathy. RNA transcripts were the template for amplifying TCR beta CDR3 regions. When the TCR CDR3 underwent first-round RT-PCR, the HTBI primer set was used. TCRdb reprocessed the multiplex PCR reads via MiXCR and lists one record per CDR3 protein. The table lists more than 450,000 distinct CDR3 sequences, 15% to 20% of them singletons. Material: blood. The receptors here all came from a middle-aged man with Graves' ophthalmopathy.

This clonotype was counted only a few times. The chain combines TRBV6-5 with TRBJ1-5; a possible D gene is TRBD1 (6 bases). The CDR3 is made up of 14 amino acids. With 0 bases removed from V and 7 bases from J, the gap between germline ends came to 10 bases. From germline, CDR1 is MNHEY and CDR2 SVGAGI. The CDR3: CASSYSQGGQPQHF. The CDR3 region has the DNA TGTGCCAGCAGTTACTCACAGGGCGGGCAGCCCCAGCATTTT.

The chain has TRBV11-2 and TRBJ2-7; D possibly corresponds to TRBD1 (5 bases). The germline gives CDR1 SGHAT, CDR2 FQNNGV. Trimming pared 5 bases from V and 2 bases from J, leaving 22 bases between. This CDR3 region has 17 residues. The CDR3 spells CASSPSLRGGETYEQYF. The CDR3, as DNA: TGTGCCAGCAGCCCAAGCCTAAGGGGTGGCGAAACCTACGAGCAGTACTTC.

This clonotype came up a few times. The rearrangement links TRBV19 to TRBJ1-1; D gene ambiguous. The CDR3 spans 12 residues. In germline, CDR1 is LNHDA, CDR2 SQIVND (reference sequence). Between the trimmed V and J ends, which lost 3 bases and 1 base, there was a span of 3 bases. The CDR3 here is CASSMQNTEAFF. As DNA, the CDR3 is TGTGCCAGTAGTATGCAGAACACTGAAGCTTTCTTT.

The sample holds a few counts of this clonotype. The rearrangement uses TRBV7-2 and TRBJ1-5; D possibly corresponds to TRBD1 (5 bases). Trimming removed 7 bases at V and 9 bases at J, with 13 bases between. The CDR3 is 12 amino acids. Looked up from germline, CDR1 is SGHTA and CDR2 is FQGNSA. Here the CDR3 reads CASTLSGGPQHF. CDR3 DNA sequence: TGTGCCAGCACCCTATCGGGGGGGCCCCAGCATTTT.

V gene TRBV7-3 combines with J gene TRBJ1-6; the D is unclear. The germline V and J ends were trimmed by 5 bases and 10 bases, with 18 bases remaining between them. The CDR3 runs 15 residues. Germline V gene data show CDR1 as SGHTA and CDR2 as FQGTGA. CDR3 in amino acids: CASSLSPERISPLHF. CDR3 coding DNA: TGTGCCAGCAGCCTATCCCCCGAAAGGATATCACCCCTCCACTTT.

This clonotype came up many times. This chain uses TRBV12-3 or TRBV12-4 with TRBJ2-3; 9 bases map to TRBD2. The CDR3 is 16 amino acids. Trimming took 8 bases from V and 2 from J; bases not matched to a gene: 11. The DNA of the CDR3 is TGTGCCAGCCGTTCGCAGCGGGGGGTAATCACAGATACGCAGTATTTT. Amino acids: CASRSQRGVITDTQYF.

This clonotype was picked up many times. This chain connects TRBV18 to TRBJ1-2; a weak D match, TRBD1 (5 bases). Germline-derived CDR1 and CDR2 are KGHSH and LQKENI. Trimming stripped 3 bases from V and 4 bases from J, with 12 bases between. The CDR3 is 14 residues long. CDR3 sequence: CASSPLQGTYGYTF. In DNA form, the CDR3 reads TGTGCCAGCTCACCGCTCCAGGGAACCTATGGCTACACCTTC.

V usage is TRBV9 and J usage is TRBJ1-2; TRBD1 matches 12 bases. The V segment lost 2 bases and the J segment 4 bases; nucleotides outside the gene matches: 3. Looked up from germline, CDR1 is SGDLS and CDR2 is YYNGEE. The CDR3 has 15 amino acids. CDR3 sequence reads: CASSVGTGGVYGYTF. CDR3 DNA sequence: TGTGCCAGCAGCGTTGGGACAGGGGGCGTCTATGGCTACACCTTC.

This clonotype was seen ten or more times. This chain links TRBV12-3 or TRBV12-4 with TRBJ2-7; TRBD2 matches 12 bases. Trimming took 1 base from V and 6 from J; bases not matched to a gene: 7. The CDR3 runs to 16 residues. The CDR3 sequence is CASSLGLAGGQGEQYF. CDR3 in DNA: TGTGCCAGCAGTTTAGGCCTAGCGGGGGGGCAAGGCGAGCAGTACTTC.

V usage is TRBV7-9 and J usage is TRBJ2-2, with D unresolved. The V and J ends lost 1 base and 1 base respectively, with 10 bases between them. Looked up from germline, CDR1 is SEHNR and CDR2 is FQNEAQ (reference sequence). The CDR3 is 16 amino acids. The CDR3 sequence: CASSLGINGNTGELFF. The CDR3 DNA follows: TGTGCCAGCAGCTTAGGCATCAACGGGAACACCGGGGAGCTGTTTTTT.

This clonotype showed up many times. The chain uses TRBV7-4 and TRBJ2-3; the D call may be TRBD1 or TRBD2 (5 bases each). CDR3 length equals 17 residues. V dropped 6 bases and J dropped 11 bases, with 30 bases sitting between them. From germline, CDR1 is SGHVT and CDR2 SQSDAQ. The CDR3 sequence: CASSHRTDSARAGGQYF. The CDR3 DNA sequence: TGTGCCAGCAGTCATAGGACGGACTCGGCCCGGGCTGGGGGGCAGTATTTT.

This clonotype was counted at least ten times. This chain joins TRBV11-2 and TRBJ2-7; the D gene is possibly TRBD1 (5 bases). This CDR3 spans 14 amino acids. Looked up from germline, CDR1 is SGHAT and CDR2 is FQNNGV. With 6 bases removed from V and 6 bases from J, the gap between germline ends came to 18 bases. The CDR3 spells CASSDRSARVEQYF. DNA for the CDR3: TGTGCCAGCAGTGATCGCAGCGCCAGGGTCGAGCAGTACTTC.

This clonotype was observed a few times. V gene TRBV5-6 combines with J gene TRBJ1-4, with no clear D. Germline CDR1 and CDR2: SGHDT and YYEEEE. There are 13 residues in the CDR3. V dropped 4 bases and J dropped 5 bases, with 9 bases sitting between them. CDR3 DNA: TGTGCCAGCAGCATCCACCTCAATGAAAAACTGTTTTTT. The encoded protein is CASSIHLNEKLFF.

This clonotype was seen a few times. V is TRBV5-6 and J is TRBJ2-1, with D possibly TRBD2 on 5 matching bases. The V end was cut by 4 bases, the J end by 4 bases, with 15 bases between. The CDR3 totals 15 residues. Per the germline V gene, CDR1 is SGHDT and CDR2 is YYEEEE. This chain's CDR3 is CASSHTASGYNEQFF. DNA for the CDR3: TGTGCCAGCAGCCACACAGCGTCGGGGTACAATGAGCAGTTCTTC.

CDR3 sequence: CASSPNPGQRTAYEQYF. In nucleotides, the CDR3 is TGCGCCAGCAGCCCTAACCCCGGACAGAGGACCGCCTACGAGCAGTACTTC. V and J are TRBV5-1 and TRBJ2-7; D possibly corresponds to TRBD1 (6 bases). The CDR3 runs to 17 residues. V gave up 4 bases and J gave up 2 bases, with 22 bases separating them. The germline V gene encodes CDR1 SGHRS and CDR2 YFSETQ.

In this sample, this clonotype turned up a few times. The rearrangement links TRBV6-1 to TRBJ2-5; 8 bases align to TRBD2. The CDR3 has 15 amino acids. Looked up from germline, CDR1 is MNHNS and CDR2 is SASEGT. With V trimmed by 6 bases and J by 1 base, 7 bases remained unmatched. DNA of the CDR3: TGTGCCAGCAGGGACTTAGCGGGGATCCAAGAGACCCAGTACTTC. The encoded protein is CASRDLAGIQETQYF.

The sample holds many counts of this clonotype. This chain uses TRBV18 with TRBJ1-2; the D is unclear. CDR1 and CDR2 from the germline V gene are KGHSH and LQKENI. Trimming shortened V by 2 bases and J by 0 bases, and 16 bases separated the two germline ends. This CDR3 comprises 17 residues. The CDR3 coding sequence is TGTGCCAGCTCACCAATCGGAGGGCCGGGAACTAACTATGGCTACACCTTC. Residues: CASSPIGGPGTNYGYTF.

This clonotype was detected many times. The chain couples TRBV27 to TRBJ2-1; D could derive from TRBD1 or TRBD2 (5 bases each). Germline V gene lookup returns CDR1 MNHEY and CDR2 SMNVEV (reference sequence). The CDR3 contains 16 residues. Deletions cut 4 bases from V and 0 bases from J, with 13 bases between. The CDR3 loop is CASSSKGPSSYNEQFF. The CDR3 DNA follows: TGTGCCAGCAGTTCAAAGGGACCTAGCTCCTACAATGAGCAGTTCTTC.

The chain combines TRBV18 with TRBJ1-4, with TRBD1 as a possible D gene (5 bases). This CDR3 is built from 14 residues. The germline V gene has CDR1 KGHSH and CDR2 LQKENI. Trimming cost V 6 bases and J 8 bases, with 16 bases left between them. Here the CDR3 DNA reads TGTGCCAGCTCGGCAGGGCCCCTCAGGGAAAAACTGTTTTTT. Amino acids: CASSAGPLREKLFF.

The chain couples TRBV29-1 to TRBJ2-7; D may be TRBD1 (6 bases). The germline V gene encodes CDR1 SQVTM and CDR2 ANQGSEA. The CDR3 has 11 amino acids. Deletions cut 4 bases from V and 4 bases from J, with 8 bases between. CDR3 DNA sequence: TGCAGCGTTGTTCAGGGGTACGAGCAGTACTTC. The encoded protein is CSVVQGYEQYF.

This clonotype showed up just a few times. The V gene is TRBV5-1, the J gene TRBJ2-7, with 10 nucleotides matching TRBD1. The CDR3 loop spans 14 amino acids. V lost 4 bases to trimming and J lost 5 bases; unmatched junction nucleotides: 6. Germline V lookup: CDR1 SGHRS, CDR2 YFSETQ. DNA of the CDR3: TGCGCCAGCAGCAAGGGACAGGGGATCGACGAGCAGTACTTC. Translation: CASSKGQGIDEQYF.

This clonotype was counted between two and nine times. The V and J genes are TRBV18 and TRBJ2-7; D is unresolved. The germline V gene has CDR1 KGHSH and CDR2 LQKENI. V was trimmed by 3 bases and J by 6 bases, leaving 9 bases between them. The CDR3 has 12 residues. The CDR3 region is CASSPILGEQYF. CDR3 coding DNA: TGTGCCAGCTCACCTATCCTGGGCGAGCAGTACTTC.

Regarding this clonotype: At one end the junction does not follow the germline gene, possibly because of a read error. The rearrangement links TRBV12-3 or TRBV12-4 to TRBJ2-7; 7 bases match TRBD2. The CDR3 covers 12 residues. The chain's CDR3 is CTSSPGGYEQYF. In DNA form, the CDR3 reads TGTACCAGCAGTCCCGGGGGGTACGAGCAGTACTTC.

This chain connects TRBV2 to TRBJ2-7, with 8 bases aligning to TRBD1. The length of the CDR3 is 15 residues. The germline gives CDR1 SNHLY, CDR2 FYNNEI. V trimming: 4 bases; J trimming: 2 bases; junction bases outside the gene matches: 7. The CDR3 loop reads CASSVRGTGAYEQYF. In DNA form, the CDR3 reads TGTGCCAGCAGTGTTCGAGGGACAGGCGCCTACGAGCAGTACTTC.

This clonotype was seen at least ten times. The rearrangement uses TRBV7-8 and TRBJ2-7; no clear D gene. Germline assignment: CDR1 SGHVS and CDR2 FQNEAQ. This CDR3 region has 13 residues. Trimming took off 4 bases at V and 1 base at J, with 8 bases between the two ends. Here the CDR3 reads CASSSGLSYEQYF. The CDR3 DNA reads TGTGCCAGCAGCTCGGGCTTATCCTACGAGCAGTACTTC. Full variable domain (rest looked up from reference TRBV7-8 and TRBJ2-7): GAGVSQSPRYKVAKRGQDVALRCDPISGHVSLFWYQQALGQGPEFLTYFQNEAQLDKSGLPSDRFFAERPEGSVSTLKIQRTQQEDSAVYLCASSSGLSYEQYFGPGTRLTVT.

CDR3 nucleotide sequence: TGTGCCAGCAGCCCAAATACAGGGAACTATGGCTACACCTTC. Protein product: CASSPNTGNYGYTF. The rearrangement links TRBV7-2 to TRBJ1-2, with D tentatively TRBD1 (6 bases). V was shortened by 5 bases and J by 2 bases, with 12 bases between the two germline ends. CDR3 length equals 14 residues. The germline V gene has CDR1 SGHTA and CDR2 FQGNSA.

The genes are TRBV20-1 and TRBJ1-2; no clear D gene. Germline CDR1 is DFQATT and CDR2 is SNEGSKA (reference sequence). The CDR3 consists of 12 residues. V shed 3 bases and J shed 7 bases, with 12 bases lying between them. CDR3 bases: TGCAGTGCTAGGTGGAGTGGAGGTGGCTACACCTTC. Amino acid sequence: CSARWSGGGYTF.

There are a few counts of this clonotype. V is TRBV13 and J is TRBJ2-1, with no clear D. CDR3 length: 14 residues. Germline lookup yields CDR1 PRHDT and CDR2 FYEKMQ (reference sequence). Between the trimmed V and J ends, which lost 1 base and 1 base, there was a span of 5 bases. This CDR3 is CASSLDPSYNEQFF. CDR3 DNA: TGTGCCAGCAGCTTAGACCCATCCTACAATGAGCAGTTCTTC.

This clonotype was observed a few times. This may stem from a read error, because a much larger clone lies one nucleotide away. V gene TRBV11-2 combines with J gene TRBJ2-7; a possible D gene is TRBD2 (6 bases). Germline-derived CDR1 and CDR2 are SGHAT and FQNNGV. V lost 2 bases and J lost 7, with 12 bases in between. The CDR3 has 13 residues. The CDR3 reads CASSLYPEGEQYF. DNA of the CDR3: TGTGCCAGCAGCTTATATCCGGAGGGGGAGCAGTACTTC. Using reference TRBV11-2 and TRBJ2-7 for the parts outside the CDR3, the full variable domain is EAGVAQSPRYKIIEKRQSVAFWCNPISGHATLYWYQQILGQGPKLLIQFQNNGVVDDSQLPKDRFSAERLKGVDSTLKIQPAKLEDSAVYLCASSLYPEGEQYFGPGTRLTVT.